The entry below gives a single T cell receptor (beta chain) sequence along with its context. Its antigen remains unidentified. These data come from a study of T cells in localized non-small cell lung cancer. TCRdb's copy holds only in-frame clones and misses some; the assay was immunoSEQ multiplex PCR. The table has roughly 1,800 clones, 20% to 25% seen once. CDR3 length: 14 residues. Study conclusions and caveats: Of the top 100 tumor clones, median around 60 were in adjacent lung, more than 25 among its top 100. Tumor showed lower T cell clonality than uninvolved adjacent lung, where it was highest.

This clonotype originated in a man aged 40-75 years with stage II lung adenocarcinoma. The rearrangement links TRBV12-2 to TRBJ2-5; the table names TRBD2, a call not compared with the DNA. TRBV12-2 is a pseudogene. Sequenced here: normal lung tissue next to the tumor, sampled before any cancer treatment. CDR3 sequence reads: CASRAGGTQETQYF. CDR3 coding DNA: TGTGCCTCCAGGGCGGGGGGGACCCAAGAGACCCAGTACTTC.